Listed here are 14 T cell receptor beta chains from one sample, sequenced in a study of CD8 T cells in ankylosing spondylitis. Study-level points and caveats: About 8 highly homologous variants made up a TCR beta motif, and this motif appeared characteristic of ankylosing spondylitis blood.

These receptors' targets are unknown. In TCRdb, the 5' RACE reads were re-called with MiXCR into one record per CDR3 protein. The sample yields around 770,000 distinct CDR3 sequences, 15% to 20% seen once. The specimen was blood, either unsorted or a sorted T cell fraction (not recorded which). The receptors come from a male donor with ankylosing spondylitis.

V is TRBV15 and J is TRBJ2-2; D is unclear. Germline V lookup: CDR1 LNHNV, CDR2 YYDKDF (reference sequence). The CDR3 is 12 residues long. Between the trimmed V and J ends, which lost 3 bases and 6 bases, there was a span of 5 bases. DNA of the CDR3: TGTGCCACCAGCAGCCCCCCCGGGGAGCTGTTTTTT. It is translated as CATSSPPGELFF.

This clonotype was recorded a few times. The CDR3 nucleotides are TGTGCCAGCAGCTTGGATTGGGGGGGTGGGGAGCAGTACTTC. This translates into CASSLDWGGGEQYF. The rearrangement joins TRBV5-8 to TRBJ2-7; 7 bases map to TRBD2. Per germline, CDR1 SGHTS and CDR2 YDEGEE. J was trimmed by 7 bases and V by 0 bases; bases with no gene match: 7. The CDR3 consists of 14 residues.

The chain couples TRBV5-1 to TRBJ2-5, with D possibly TRBD2 on 6 matching bases. Trimming shortened V by 4 bases and J by 5 bases, and 12 bases separated the two germline ends. The CDR3 sequence is 13 residues long. Germline V gene sequence: CDR1 SGHRS, CDR2 YFSETQ. The CDR3 DNA reads TGCGCCAGCAGCCCGGCGGGGCGGGAGACCCAGTACTTC. Its translation is CASSPAGRETQYF.

The rearrangement links TRBV12-3 or TRBV12-4 to TRBJ1-1; TRBD1 aligns across 8 bases. The CDR3 runs 14 residues. J gave up 7 bases and V 2 bases, and 6 bases lay outside the gene matches. The CDR3 nucleotides are TGTGCCAGCAGTTTACGGCAGGGGGCTAGTGAAGCTTTCTTT. Translation: CASSLRQGASEAFF.

This clonotype came up a few times. The rearrangement joins TRBV12-3 or TRBV12-4 to TRBJ1-5, with 7 bases identical to TRBD1. The CDR3 runs 15 residues. The trim removed 3 bases at V and 7 bases at J, leaving 9 bases unmatched. CDR3 in amino acids: CASSFLVTGPQPQHF. Here the CDR3 DNA reads TGTGCCAGCAGTTTCCTAGTGACAGGGCCCCAGCCCCAGCATTTT.

This chain's CDR3 is CSARDGGDVTGELFF. The CDR3 DNA reads TGCAGTGCTAGAGATGGAGGGGATGTCACCGGGGAGCTGTTTTTT. The V and J genes are TRBV20-1 and TRBJ2-2; weak D call: TRBD2 (6 bases). This CDR3 contains 15 residues. Germline assignment: CDR1 DFQATT and CDR2 SNEGSKA (reference sequence). V was shortened by 0 bases and J by 4 bases, with 12 bases between the two germline ends.

This clonotype came up a few times. The V call is TRBV28, the J call TRBJ2-3; 7 nucleotides agree with TRBD1. This CDR3 spans 14 amino acids. Germline assignment: CDR1 MDHEN and CDR2 SYDVKM. Unmatched junction bases numbered 6, after V lost 4 bases and J lost 5 bases. As DNA, the CDR3 is TGTGCCAGCAGTTCCCAGACAGGGTTAGATACGCAGTATTTT. Translating it yields CASSSQTGLDTQYF.

The chain employs TRBV6-5 and TRBJ2-1; 7 bases align to TRBD2. Germline lookup yields CDR1 MNHEY and CDR2 SVGAGI. J was trimmed by 4 bases and V by 4 bases; bases with no gene match: 4. The CDR3 runs to 14 residues. Written as DNA, the CDR3 is TGTGCCAGCAGTTCTAGCGGATTTTACAATGAGCAGTTCTTC. Translating it yields CASSSSGFYNEQFF.

The rearrangement joins TRBV7-9 to TRBJ1-5; 8 nucleotides match TRBD1. The CDR3 consists of 15 residues. Germline assignment: CDR1 SEHNR and CDR2 FQNEAQ (reference sequence). V was clipped by 5 bases and J by 5 bases; unmatched bases: 8. The CDR3 region is CASSLQGGEDQPQHF. As DNA, the CDR3 is TGTGCCAGCAGCCTACAGGGGGGCGAGGATCAGCCCCAGCATTTT. Filled out from reference TRBV7-9 and TRBJ1-5, the complete variable domain reads DTGVSQNPRHKITKRGQNVTFRCDPISEHNRLYWYRQTLGQGPEFLTYFQNEAQLEKSRLLSDRFSAERPKGSFSTLEIQRTEQGDSAMYLCASSLQGGEDQPQHFGDGTRLSIL.

This clonotype occurred a few times. V usage is TRBV6-1 and J usage is TRBJ1-1; D perhaps matches TRBD1 (5 bases). CDR3 length equals 14 residues. The V end was cut by 6 bases, the J end by 4 bases, with 15 bases between. Germline V gene lookup returns CDR1 MNHNS and CDR2 SASEGT. CDR3 DNA: TGTGCCAGCAGCCCCGCCGGGACCGGCACTGAAGCTTTCTTT. Translated, it gives CASSPAGTGTEAFF.

The sample holds one count of this clonotype. J is TRBJ2-6 and V is TRBV3-1; possibly TRBD1 or TRBD2 for D (5 bases each). The V end was cut by 4 bases, the J end by 0 bases, with 19 bases between. The germline gives CDR1 LGHDT, CDR2 YNNKEL (reference sequence). The CDR3 covers 19 residues. CDR3 sequence: CASSPSLGRESSGANVLTF. In DNA, the CDR3 is TGTGCCAGCAGCCCCTCCCTGGGCAGGGAGAGCTCTGGGGCCAACGTCCTGACTTTC.

V gene TRBV7-9 combines with J gene TRBJ1-2; TRBD1 agrees at 10 bases. Trimming removed 5 bases from V and 5 bases from J; junction bases left unmatched: 8. Per germline, CDR1 SEHNR and CDR2 FQNEAQ (reference sequence). This CDR3 is 15 amino acids long. The CDR3 sequence: CASSLRTGGRYGYTF. The CDR3 nucleotides are TGTGCCAGCAGCCTACGGACAGGGGGAAGGTATGGCTACACCTTC.

This clonotype was found a few times. The rearrangement links TRBV12-3 or TRBV12-4 to TRBJ1-1; weak D call: TRBD1 (5 bases). The CDR3 runs 14 residues. V was cut by 3 bases and J by 1 base, with 9 bases left in between. DNA of the CDR3: TGTGCCAGCAGTTTTCAGCAGGGGAACACTGAAGCTTTCTTT. This sequence encodes CASSFQQGNTEAFF.

This clonotype was seen ten or more times. This rearrangement joins TRBV9 to TRBJ2-2; no reliable D call. The CDR3 runs 12 residues. The germline V gene encodes CDR1 SGDLS and CDR2 YYNGEE. Trimming removed 2 bases from V and 1 base from J, with 0 bases in between. The CDR3 nucleotides are TGTGCCAGCAGCGTGAACACCGGGGAGCTGTTTTTT. Protein: CASSVNTGELFF.